The 22 T cell receptor beta chains below were found in one sample sequenced in a study of T cell responses to AZD1222 COVID-19 vaccine. Generated by immunoSEQ multiplex PCR, the TCRdb table keeps only in-frame clones and is missing some. The top ten hold 4% of the sample, which has around 130,000 clones, about 93% seen once. Material: peripheral blood, obtained 28 days after the second AZD1222 dose. These receptor sequences come from an adult who received the AZD1222 COVID-19 vaccine.

The rearrangement uses TRBV3-1 (or the pseudogene TRBV3-2) and TRBJ1-1, with 9 bases fitting TRBD1. V lost 4 bases and J lost 5; bases outside the gene matches: 5. Per germline, CDR1 LGHDT and CDR2 YNNKEL (reference sequence). CDR3 size: 14 residues. The CDR3 DNA reads as TGTGCCAGCAGCCCCCGGACAGGGGCGACTGAAGCTTTCTTT. Protein product: CASSPRTGATEAFF.

The J gene is TRBJ2-1, the V gene TRBV11-3, with D maybe TRBD2 (6 bases). The germline V gene encodes CDR1 SGHNT and CDR2 YENEEA. The CDR3 consists of 15 residues. Trimming left V 5 bases short and J 1 base short, with 12 bases between. In nucleotides, the CDR3 is TGTGCCAGCAGCCCCGAAGGGAGGTCCTACAATGAGCAGTTCTTC. Residues: CASSPEGRSYNEQFF. Full variable domain (outside the CDR3, taken from reference TRBV11-3 and TRBJ2-1): EAGVVQSPRYKIIEKKQPVAFWCNPISGHNTLYWYLQNLGQGPELLIRYENEEAVDDSQLPKDRFSAERLKGVDSTLKIQPAELGDSAVYLCASSPEGRSYNEQFFGPGTRLTVL.

V is TRBV10-3 and J is TRBJ2-1, with 12 bases fitting TRBD2. The V gene's germline CDR1 is ENHRY and CDR2 SYGVKD. Trimming cost V 6 bases and J 2 bases; bases outside gene matches: 2. CDR3 length: 15 amino acids. The CDR3 loop reads CAISWTSGTYNEQFF. In DNA form, the CDR3 reads TGTGCCATCAGCTGGACTAGCGGGACCTACAATGAGCAGTTCTTC.

The rearrangement joins TRBV2 to TRBJ2-5; D unclear. The CDR3 contains 15 residues. From germline, CDR1 is SNHLY and CDR2 FYNNEI. Trimming pared 2 bases from V and 5 bases from J, leaving 15 bases between. The CDR3 DNA sequence: TGTGCCAGCAGTGAACGCAGCCTGGAAGGGGAGACCCAGTACTTC. Encoded protein: CASSERSLEGETQYF.

The rearrangement uses TRBV20-1 and TRBJ1-2; D possibly corresponds to TRBD1 (5 bases). Trimming took off 5 bases at V and 8 bases at J, with 12 bases between the two ends. The germline CDR1 and CDR2 sequences are DFQATT and SNEGSKA (reference sequence). The CDR3 has 11 residues. The CDR3 protein is CSALGGEGYTF. CDR3 bases: TGCAGTGCTCTAGGAGGGGAAGGCTACACCTTC.

This chain connects TRBV27 to TRBJ1-5; D remains unclear. This CDR3 spans 17 amino acids. Trimming pared 5 bases from V and 2 bases from J, leaving 19 bases between. CDR1 and CDR2 from the germline V gene are MNHEY and SMNVEV (reference sequence). The CDR3 spells CASSPRKDRRGNQPQHF. In DNA, the CDR3 is TGTGCCAGCAGTCCCCGAAAGGACCGGAGGGGCAATCAGCCCCAGCATTTT.

The chain links TRBV4-1 to TRBJ1-1; perhaps TRBD1 as D (5 bases). Trimming shortened V by 3 bases and J by 0 bases, and 17 bases separated the two germline ends. Looked up from germline, CDR1 is MGHRA and CDR2 is YSYEKL. The CDR3 spans 17 residues. This chain's CDR3 is CASSHLWGGIMNTEAFF. CDR3 in DNA: TGCGCCAGCAGCCACCTTTGGGGGGGTATAATGAACACTGAAGCTTTCTTT.

The chain employs TRBV7-2 and TRBJ1-2, with D hard to call. Germline V lookup: CDR1 SGHTA, CDR2 FQGNSA. The CDR3 runs 11 residues. Between the trimmed V and J ends, which lost 4 bases and 4 bases, there was a span of 4 bases. The CDR3 reads CASSSGYGYTF. CDR3 nucleotides: TGTGCCAGCAGCTCCGGCTATGGCTACACCTTC.

CDR3 region: CSVSDSDYGYTF. The CDR3 DNA follows: TGCAGCGTTTCAGACAGTGACTATGGCTACACCTTC. The rearrangement uses TRBV29-1 and TRBJ1-2, with D tentatively TRBD1 (5 bases). CDR3 size: 12 residues. V shed 5 bases and J shed 3 bases, with 10 bases lying between them. CDR1 and CDR2 from the germline V gene are SQVTM and ANQGSEA.

The chain couples TRBV25-1 to TRBJ2-3; D assignment may be TRBD1 or TRBD2 (6 bases each). Trimming stripped 8 bases from V and 1 base from J, with 13 bases between. The CDR3 contains 14 residues. Germline V gene sequence: CDR1 MGHDK, CDR2 SYGVNS. In nucleotides, the CDR3 is TGTGCCAGCGGGGGGAGACAGGGCACAGATACGCAGTATTTT. Translated, it gives CASGGRQGTDTQYF.

This rearrangement joins TRBV30 to TRBJ1-2; D ambiguous. There are 13 residues in the CDR3. CDR1 is GTSNPN, CDR2 SVGIG, per germline (reference sequence). V dropped 0 bases and J dropped 1 base, with 6 bases sitting between them. CDR3 amino acids: CAWSVSVNYGYTF. CDR3 DNA sequence: TGTGCCTGGAGTGTGTCAGTTAACTATGGCTACACCTTC.

The chain recombines TRBV9 with TRBJ2-3; D gene ambiguous. CDR1 SGDLS and CDR2 YYNGEE come from the germline V gene. The V end lost 0 bases, the J end lost 1 base, and 12 bases lay between the germline ends. The CDR3 totals 16 residues. Written as DNA, the CDR3 is TGTGCCAGCAGCGTAGCTCCCCAGCGAGGCACAGATACGCAGTATTTT. It codes for CASSVAPQRGTDTQYF.

The gene calls are TRBV6-1 and TRBJ1-2; TRBD1 might be the D (6 bases). This CDR3 is built from 14 residues. Trimming took 1 base from V and 8 from J, leaving 14 bases between them. Germline-derived CDR1 and CDR2 are MNHNS and SASEGT. Written as DNA, the CDR3 is TGTGCCAGCAGTGAAGGTGGGGGCTGGGACGGCTACACCTTC. It is translated as CASSEGGGWDGYTF.

This chain links TRBV7-9 with TRBJ1-3; possibly TRBD1 for D (5 bases). Germline CDR1 reads SEHNR; CDR2 reads FQNEAQ (reference sequence). With 5 bases removed from V and 2 bases from J, the gap between germline ends came to 13 bases. CDR3 length: 15 amino acids. The CDR3 protein is CASSLDGGAGNTIYF. CDR3 in DNA: TGTGCCAGCAGCCTAGATGGAGGGGCTGGAAACACCATATATTTT.

V is TRBV15 and J is TRBJ1-2; D perhaps matches TRBD1 (6 bases). The germline V gene encodes CDR1 LNHNV and CDR2 YYDKDF (reference sequence). There are 14 residues in the CDR3. The V end was cut by 9 bases, the J end by 4 bases, with 18 bases between. This CDR3 reads CATRGAGVGYGYTF. DNA for the CDR3: TGTGCCACAAGGGGAGCAGGGGTGGGCTATGGCTACACCTTC. The full variable domain, in which reference TRBV15 and TRBJ1-2 provide the parts outside the CDR3, is DAMVIQNPRYQVTQFGKPVTLSCSQTLNHNVMYWYQQKSSQAPKLLFHYYDKDFNNEADTPDNFQSRRPNTSFCFLDIRSPGLGDTAMYLCATRGAGVGYGYTFGSGTRLTVV.

The chain combines TRBV13 with TRBJ2-7, with 10 bases that match TRBD1. V lost 0 bases to trimming and J lost 3 bases; unmatched junction nucleotides: 2. CDR1 PRHDT and CDR2 FYEKMQ come from the germline V gene (reference sequence). The CDR3 covers 15 residues. The DNA for the CDR3 is TGTGCCAGCAGCTTAGGGACAGGGGGCTTCTACGAGCAGTACTTC. Amino acids: CASSLGTGGFYEQYF.

The J gene is TRBJ2-7, the V gene TRBV28; perhaps TRBD1 as D (5 bases). The V and J ends lost 5 bases and 4 bases respectively, with 6 bases between them. Germline V lookup: CDR1 MDHEN, CDR2 SYDVKM. The CDR3 sequence is 11 residues long. Here the CDR3 DNA reads TGTGCCAGCAGTGACAGTTACGAGCAGTACTTC. Its protein is CASSDSYEQYF.

The chain has TRBV6-2 or TRBV6-3 and TRBJ1-5; D might be TRBD1 (6 bases). Trimming left V 7 bases short and J 4 bases short, with 14 bases between. The CDR3 loop spans 14 amino acids. The V gene's germline CDR1 is MNHEY and CDR2 SVGEGT. CDR3 sequence: CASTPQGVNQPQHF. Written as DNA, the CDR3 is TGTGCCAGCACCCCACAGGGTGTGAATCAGCCCCAGCATTTT.

This clone was detected only once. The CDR3 region is CASLGEVGYGYTF. The DNA for the CDR3 is TGTGCCAGTTTGGGGGAAGTAGGCTATGGCTACACCTTC. The chain uses TRBV19 and TRBJ1-2, with D maybe TRBD1 (5 bases). The germline V gene encodes CDR1 LNHDA and CDR2 SQIVND (reference sequence). CDR3 length: 13 residues. V lost 8 bases, J lost 4 bases, and 14 bases lay in between.

The gene calls are TRBV5-1 and TRBJ1-1; 10 bases agree with TRBD1. The germline CDR1 and CDR2 sequences are SGHRS and YFSETQ. The CDR3 runs to 15 residues. Trimming removed 3 bases from V and 4 bases from J; junction bases left unmatched: 6. This chain's CDR3 is CASSSTGTGVTEAFF. CDR3 nucleotides: TGCGCCAGCAGCTCAACCGGGACAGGGGTCACTGAAGCTTTCTTT.

The chain is built from TRBV7-9 and TRBJ1-5; no clear D. Germline CDR1 and CDR2: SEHNR and FQNEAQ (reference sequence). The CDR3 loop spans 15 amino acids. V was clipped by 5 bases and J by 4 bases, with 15 bases between them. The DNA of the CDR3 is TGTGCCAGCAGCCCTCTCGGCAGTGAGAATCAGCCCCAGCATTTT. Encoded protein: CASSPLGSENQPQHF.

This chain joins TRBV2 and TRBJ2-5, with 16 bases that match TRBD2. The trim removed 7 bases at V and 5 bases at J, leaving 7 bases unmatched. The V gene's germline CDR1 is SNHLY and CDR2 FYNNEI. The CDR3 totals 16 residues. CDR3 protein: CASTPGLAGGPETQYF. The CDR3 nucleotides read TGTGCCAGCACCCCGGGACTAGCGGGAGGGCCGGAGACCCAGTACTTC.